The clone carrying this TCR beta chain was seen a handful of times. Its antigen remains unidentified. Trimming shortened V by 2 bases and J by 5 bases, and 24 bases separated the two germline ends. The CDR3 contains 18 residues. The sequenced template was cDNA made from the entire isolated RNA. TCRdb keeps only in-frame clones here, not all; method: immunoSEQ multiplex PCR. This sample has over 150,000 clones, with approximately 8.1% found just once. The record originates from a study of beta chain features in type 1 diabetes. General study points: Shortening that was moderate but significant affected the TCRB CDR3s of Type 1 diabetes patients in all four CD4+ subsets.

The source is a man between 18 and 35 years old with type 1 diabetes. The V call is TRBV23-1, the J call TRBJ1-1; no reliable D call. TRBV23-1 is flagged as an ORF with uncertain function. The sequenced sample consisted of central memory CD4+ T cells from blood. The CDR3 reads CASSQGSGGWREGTEAFF. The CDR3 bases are TGCGCCAGCAGTCAAGGCTCCGGAGGGTGGAGAGAAGGGACTGAAGCTTTCTTT.